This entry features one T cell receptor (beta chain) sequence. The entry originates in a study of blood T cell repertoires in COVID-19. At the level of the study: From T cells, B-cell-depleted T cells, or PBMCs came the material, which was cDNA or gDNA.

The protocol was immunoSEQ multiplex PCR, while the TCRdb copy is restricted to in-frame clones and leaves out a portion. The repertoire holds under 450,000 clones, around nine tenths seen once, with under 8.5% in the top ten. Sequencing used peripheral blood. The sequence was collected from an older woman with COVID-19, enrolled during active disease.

The CDR3 nucleotides read TGTGCCAGCAGAAAACAGGGGCGCTCCTACGAGCAGTACTTC. Translating gives CASRKQGRSYEQYF. The gene calls are TRBV13 and TRBJ2-7; 7 bases align to TRBD1. V lost 6 bases and J lost 0; bases outside the gene matches: 5. This CDR3 region has 14 residues. CDR1 and CDR2 (germline): PRHDT, FYEKMQ (reference sequence).